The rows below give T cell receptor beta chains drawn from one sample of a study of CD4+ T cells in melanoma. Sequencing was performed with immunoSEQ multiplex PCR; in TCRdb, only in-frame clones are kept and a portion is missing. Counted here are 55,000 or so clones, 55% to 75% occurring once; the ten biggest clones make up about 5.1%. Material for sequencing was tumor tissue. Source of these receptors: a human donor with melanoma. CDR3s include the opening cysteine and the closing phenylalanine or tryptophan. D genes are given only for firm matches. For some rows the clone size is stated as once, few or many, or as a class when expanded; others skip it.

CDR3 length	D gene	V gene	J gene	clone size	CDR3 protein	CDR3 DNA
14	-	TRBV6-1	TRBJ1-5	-	CASSGRGSNQPQHF	TGTGCCAGCAGTGGGAGGGGTAGCAATCAGCCCCAGCATTTT
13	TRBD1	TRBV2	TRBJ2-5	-	CASSVRQGETQYF	TGTGCCAGCAGTGTAAGACAGGGGGAGACCCAGTACTTC
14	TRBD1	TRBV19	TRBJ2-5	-	CASSARTGTETQYF	TGTGCCAGTAGTGCCAGGACAGGGACAGAGACCCAGTACTTC
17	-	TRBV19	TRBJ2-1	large	CASRSRPKGGSYNEQFF	TGTGCCAGTAGGTCACGCCCTAAGGGGGGTTCCTACAATGAGCAGTTCTTC
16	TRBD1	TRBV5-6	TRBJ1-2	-	CASSPGTVEARDGYTF	TGTGCCAGCAGCCCGGGGACAGTTGAGGCCCGGGATGGCTACACCTTC
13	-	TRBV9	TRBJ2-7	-	CASSLNDGYEQYF	TGTGCCAGCAGCCTAAACGACGGCTACGAGCAGTACTTC
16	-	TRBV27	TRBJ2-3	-	CASHSSFTLRGNTQYF	TGTGCCAGCCACTCATCGTTTACCCTTAGAGGTAATACGCAGTATTTT
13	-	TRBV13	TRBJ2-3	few	CASSLDRTDTQYF	TGTGCCAGCAGCCTCGACAGGACAGATACGCAGTATTTT
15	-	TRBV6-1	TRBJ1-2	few	CASSEGVVANYGYTF	TGTGCCAGCAGTGAAGGGGTCGTTGCTAACTATGGCTACACCTTC
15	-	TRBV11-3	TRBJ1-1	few	CASSLSTVYNTEAFF	TGTGCCAGCAGCTTATCCACAGTTTATAACACTGAAGCTTTCTTT
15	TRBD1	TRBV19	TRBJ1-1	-	CASSPRQGGMAEAFF	TGTGCCAGTAGTCCCCGACAGGGGGGTATGGCTGAAGCTTTCTTT
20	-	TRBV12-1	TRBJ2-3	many	CASSFVRPRGGHVSTDTQYF	TGTGCCAGCAGCTTTGTCCGCCCTCGGGGGGGCCATGTCTCTACAGATACGCAGTATTTT
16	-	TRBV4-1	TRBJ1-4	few	CASSQDPGLGSEKLFF	TGCGCCAGCAGCCAAGACCCCGGGCTAGGTTCGGAAAAACTGTTTTTT
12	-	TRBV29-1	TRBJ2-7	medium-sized	CSVDGPKYEQYF	TGCAGCGTTGATGGCCCAAAATACGAGCAGTACTTC
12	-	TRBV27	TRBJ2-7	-	CASSSLPYEQYF	TGTGCCAGCAGTTCCTTACCCTACGAGCAGTACTTC
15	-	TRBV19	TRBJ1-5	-	CASSPRGASNQPQHF	TGTGCCAGTAGCCCCCGGGGGGCAAGCAATCAGCCCCAGCATTTT
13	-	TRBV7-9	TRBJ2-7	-	CASSPETAYEQYF	TGTGCCAGCAGCCCGGAGACAGCGTACGAGCAGTACTTC
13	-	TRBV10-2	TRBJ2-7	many	CASKVGGLDEQYF	TGCGCCAGCAAGGTCGGGGGATTGGACGAGCAGTACTTC
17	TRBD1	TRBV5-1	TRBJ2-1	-	CASSLRGTGGSYNEQFF	TGCGCCAGCAGCCTCCGGGGGACAGGAGGTTCCTACAATGAGCAGTTCTTC
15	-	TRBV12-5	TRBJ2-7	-	CASGFPGPMTYEQYF	TGTGCTAGTGGTTTCCCGGGACCCATGACCTACGAGCAGTACTTC
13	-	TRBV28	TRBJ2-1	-	CASSLSEPSEQFF	TGTGCCAGCAGTTTGTCGGAGCCCAGTGAGCAGTTCTTC
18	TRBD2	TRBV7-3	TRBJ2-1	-	CASHRTSGGPGGGAEQFF	TGTGCCAGCCACCGGACTAGCGGGGGCCCGGGCGGAGGGGCTGAGCAGTTCTTC
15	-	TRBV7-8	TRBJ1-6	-	CASSFTDRGNSPLHF	TGTGCCAGCAGCTTTACGGACAGAGGGAATTCACCCCTCCACTTT
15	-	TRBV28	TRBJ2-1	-	CASSHGAGSYNEQFF	TGTGCCAGCAGCCATGGGGCAGGATCCTACAATGAGCAGTTCTTC
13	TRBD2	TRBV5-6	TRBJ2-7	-	CASSTGRLGEQYF	TGTGCCAGCAGCACCGGGAGGCTTGGGGAGCAGTACTTC
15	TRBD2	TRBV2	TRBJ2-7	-	CAGAQNRRGGGEQYF	TGTGCCGGAGCCCAAAACAGACGGGGGGGCGGCGAGCAGTACTTC
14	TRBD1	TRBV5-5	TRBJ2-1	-	CASSFGQGGDEQFF	TGTGCCAGCAGCTTTGGACAGGGTGGCGATGAGCAGTTCTTC
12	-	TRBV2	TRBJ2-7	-	CASGTYYYEQYF	TGTGCCAGTGGGACCTATTACTACGAGCAGTACTTC
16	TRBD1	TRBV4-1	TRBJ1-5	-	CASSQPRDRGGQPQHF	TGCGCCAGCAGCCAACCCCGGGACAGGGGCGGTCAGCCCCAGCATTTT
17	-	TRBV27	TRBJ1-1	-	CASSNPAGRLAGTEAFF	TGTGCCAGCAGTAACCCCGCGGGGAGACTTGCCGGAACTGAAGCTTTCTTT
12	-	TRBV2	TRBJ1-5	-	CGGGISNQPQHF	TGTGGAGGAGGGATTAGCAATCAGCCCCAGCATTTT
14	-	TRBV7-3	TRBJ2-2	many	CASSLMGVSGELFF	TGTGCCAGCAGCTTAATGGGTGTCTCCGGGGAGCTGTTTTTT
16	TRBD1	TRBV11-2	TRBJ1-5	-	CASSKDRGRLNQPQHF	TGTGCCAGCAGCAAAGACAGGGGTCGGCTCAATCAGCCCCAGCATTTT
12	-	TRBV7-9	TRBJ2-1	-	CASSLGAGEQFF	TGTGCCAGCAGCTTAGGGGCAGGGGAGCAGTTCTTC
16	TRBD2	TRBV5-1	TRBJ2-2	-	CASSLPLAGGTGELFF	TGCGCCAGCAGCTTGCCACTAGCGGGGGGTACCGGGGAGCTGTTTTTT
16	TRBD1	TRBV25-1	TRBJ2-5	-	CASSSPGTGFGETQYF	TGTGCCAGCAGTTCCCCCGGGACAGGGTTTGGAGAGACCCAGTACTTC
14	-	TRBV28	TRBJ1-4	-	CASSLQGWNEKLFF	TGTGCCAGCAGTTTACAGGGGTGGAATGAAAAACTGTTTTTT
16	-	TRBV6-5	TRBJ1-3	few	CASSYSYGASGNTIYF	TGTGCCAGCAGTTACTCGTACGGAGCCTCTGGAAACACCATATATTTT
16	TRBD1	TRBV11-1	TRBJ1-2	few	CASSLALDRGGYGYTF	TGTGCCAGCAGCTTAGCGCTGGACAGGGGCGGCTATGGCTACACCTTC
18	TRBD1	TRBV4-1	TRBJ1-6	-	CASSQDGTGSSYNSPLHF	TGCGCCAGCAGCCAAGATGGGACAGGAAGCTCCTATAATTCACCCCTCCACTTT
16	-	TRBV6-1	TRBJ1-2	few	CASSELPRDRNYGYTF	TGTGCCAGCAGTGAACTCCCCCGGGACCGTAACTATGGCTACACCTTC
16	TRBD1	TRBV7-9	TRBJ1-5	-	CASSRSGTGINQPQHF	TGTGCCAGCAGTCGTTCCGGGACAGGGATTAATCAGCCCCAGCATTTT
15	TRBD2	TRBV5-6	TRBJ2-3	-	CASSLGTTGTDTQYF	TGTGCCAGCAGCTTAGGGACTACGGGCACAGATACGCAGTATTTT
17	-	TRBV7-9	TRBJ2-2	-	CASSPPLGQGDTGELFF	TGTGCCAGCAGCCCCCCGTTGGGGCAGGGCGACACCGGGGAGCTGTTTTTT
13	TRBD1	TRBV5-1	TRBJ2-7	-	CASSAGQGTEQYF	TGCGCCAGCAGCGCGGGACAGGGCACCGAGCAGTACTTC
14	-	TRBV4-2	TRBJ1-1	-	CASSQDTGSTEAFF	TGTGCCAGCAGCCAAGACACAGGAAGCACTGAAGCTTTCTTT
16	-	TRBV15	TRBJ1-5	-	CATSRHGQGGNQPQHF	TGTGCCACCAGCAGGCATGGACAAGGAGGCAATCAGCCCCAGCATTTT
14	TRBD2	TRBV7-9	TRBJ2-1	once	CASSPGLAGDEQFF	TGTGCCAGCAGCCCGGGACTAGCGGGGGATGAGCAGTTCTTC
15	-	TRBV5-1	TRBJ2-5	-	CASSLVADNQETQYF	TGCGCCAGCAGCTTGGTCGCAGACAACCAAGAGACCCAGTACTTC
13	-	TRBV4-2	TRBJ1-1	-	CASSGGLDTEAFF	TGTGCCAGCAGCGGCGGGCTTGACACTGAAGCTTTCTTT
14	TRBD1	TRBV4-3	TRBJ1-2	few	CASSQIGQGYGYTF	TGCGCCAGCAGCCAGATCGGACAGGGCTATGGCTACACCTTC
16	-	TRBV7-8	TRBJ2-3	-	CASSSSPPPSTDTQYF	TGTGCCAGCAGCTCTTCGCCGCCTCCTAGCACAGATACGCAGTATTTT
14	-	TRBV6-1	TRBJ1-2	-	CASTVGPQNYGYTF	TGTGCCAGCACCGTGGGGCCCCAGAACTATGGCTACACCTTC
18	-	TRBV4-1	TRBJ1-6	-	CASSQGWSRMLPNSPLHF	TGCGCCAGCAGCCAAGGGTGGAGTAGGATGTTACCAAATTCACCCCTCCACTTT
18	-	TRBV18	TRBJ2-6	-	CASSPLGRVNSGANVLTF	TGTGCCAGCTCACCTCTGGGACGGGTAAACTCTGGGGCCAACGTCCTGACTTTC
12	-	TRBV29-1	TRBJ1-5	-	CSVGDGGQPQHF	TGCAGCGTTGGAGACGGGGGTCAGCCCCAGCATTTT
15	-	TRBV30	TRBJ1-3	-	CAWNKGRLSGNTIYF	TGTGCCTGGAATAAAGGCAGGCTTTCTGGAAACACCATATATTTT
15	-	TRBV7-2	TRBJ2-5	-	CASSLGLWGRETQYF	TGTGCCAGCAGCTTAGGTCTGTGGGGACGGGAGACCCAGTACTTC